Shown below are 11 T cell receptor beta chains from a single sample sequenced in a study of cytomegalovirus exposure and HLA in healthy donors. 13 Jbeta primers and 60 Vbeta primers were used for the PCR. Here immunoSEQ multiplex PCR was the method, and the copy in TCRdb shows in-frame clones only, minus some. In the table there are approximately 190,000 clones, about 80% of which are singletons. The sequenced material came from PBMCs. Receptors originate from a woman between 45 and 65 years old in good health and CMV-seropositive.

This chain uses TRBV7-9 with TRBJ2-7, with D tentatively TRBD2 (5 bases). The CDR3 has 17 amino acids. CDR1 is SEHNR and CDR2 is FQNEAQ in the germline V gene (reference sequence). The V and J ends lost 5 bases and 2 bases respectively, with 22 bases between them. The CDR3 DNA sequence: TGTGCCAGCAGCGCGAAAGTGAGAGCGGCCGACCCCTACGAGCAGTACTTC. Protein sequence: CASSAKVRAADPYEQYF. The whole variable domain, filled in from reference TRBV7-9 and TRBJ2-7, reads DTGVSQNPRHKITKRGQNVTFRCDPISEHNRLYWYRQTLGQGPEFLTYFQNEAQLEKSRLLSDRFSAERPKGSFSTLEIQRTEQGDSAMYLCASSAKVRAADPYEQYFGPGTRLTVT.

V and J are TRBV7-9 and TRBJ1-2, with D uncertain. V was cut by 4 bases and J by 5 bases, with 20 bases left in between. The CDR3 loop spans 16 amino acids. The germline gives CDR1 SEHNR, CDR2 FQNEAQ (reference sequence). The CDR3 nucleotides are TGTGCCAGCAGCTACTCGAGGCCCGAGAAGCCTTATGGCTACACCTTC. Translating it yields CASSYSRPEKPYGYTF.

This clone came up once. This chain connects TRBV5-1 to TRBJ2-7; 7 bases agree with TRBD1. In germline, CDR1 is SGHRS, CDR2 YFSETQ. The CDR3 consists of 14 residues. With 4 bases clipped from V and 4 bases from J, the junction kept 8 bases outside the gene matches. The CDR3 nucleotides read TGCGCCAGCAGCGGCCAGGGGGAGAGATACGAGCAGTACTTC. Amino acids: CASSGQGERYEQYF.

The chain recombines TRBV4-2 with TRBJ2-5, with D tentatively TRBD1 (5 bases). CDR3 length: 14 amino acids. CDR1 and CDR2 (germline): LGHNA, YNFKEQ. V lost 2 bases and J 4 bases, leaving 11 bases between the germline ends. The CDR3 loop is CASSQNDRIETQYF. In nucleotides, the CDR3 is TGTGCCAGCAGCCAAAATGACAGAATAGAGACCCAGTACTTC.

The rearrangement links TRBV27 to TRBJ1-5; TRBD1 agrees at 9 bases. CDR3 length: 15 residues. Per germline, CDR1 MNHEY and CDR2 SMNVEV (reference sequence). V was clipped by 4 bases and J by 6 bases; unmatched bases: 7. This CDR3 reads CASSSDRGRSQPQHF. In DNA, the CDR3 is TGTGCCAGCAGTTCAGACAGGGGGAGAAGTCAGCCCCAGCATTTT.

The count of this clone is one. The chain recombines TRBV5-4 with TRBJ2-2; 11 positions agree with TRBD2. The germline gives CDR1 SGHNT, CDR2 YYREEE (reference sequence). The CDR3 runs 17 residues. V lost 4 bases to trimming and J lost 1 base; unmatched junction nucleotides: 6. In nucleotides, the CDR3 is TGTGCCAGCAGCAATTTAGCGGGGGGGCTGAACACCGGGGAGCTGTTTTTT. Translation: CASSNLAGGLNTGELFF.

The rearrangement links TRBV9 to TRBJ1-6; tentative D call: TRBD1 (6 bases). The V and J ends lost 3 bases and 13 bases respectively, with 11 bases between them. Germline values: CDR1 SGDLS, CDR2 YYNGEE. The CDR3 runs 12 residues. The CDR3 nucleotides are TGTGCCAGCAGCGCAACAGGGTCGCCCCTCCACTTT. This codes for CASSATGSPLHF.

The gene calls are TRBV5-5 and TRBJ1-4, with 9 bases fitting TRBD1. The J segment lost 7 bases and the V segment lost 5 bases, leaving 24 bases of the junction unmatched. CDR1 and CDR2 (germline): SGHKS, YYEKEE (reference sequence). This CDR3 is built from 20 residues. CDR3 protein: CASRPRPGTGFSYSGEKLFF. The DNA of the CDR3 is TGTGCCAGCAGGCCGCGGCCCGGGACAGGGTTTTCCTATTCTGGTGAAAAACTGTTTTTT.

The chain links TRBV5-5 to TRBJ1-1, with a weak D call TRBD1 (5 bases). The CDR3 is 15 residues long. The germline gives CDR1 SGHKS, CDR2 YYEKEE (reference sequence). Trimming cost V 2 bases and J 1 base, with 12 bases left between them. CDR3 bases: TGTGCCAGCAGCTTACCTGTTAGGGGGAACACTGAAGCTTTCTTT. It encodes CASSLPVRGNTEAFF.

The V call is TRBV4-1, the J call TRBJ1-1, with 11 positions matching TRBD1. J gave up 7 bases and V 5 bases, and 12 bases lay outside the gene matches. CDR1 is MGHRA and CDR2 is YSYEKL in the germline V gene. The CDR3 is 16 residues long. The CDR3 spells CASSYRDRGTLFEAFF. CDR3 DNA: TGCGCCAGCAGCTACAGGGACAGGGGGACCCTATTTGAAGCTTTCTTT.

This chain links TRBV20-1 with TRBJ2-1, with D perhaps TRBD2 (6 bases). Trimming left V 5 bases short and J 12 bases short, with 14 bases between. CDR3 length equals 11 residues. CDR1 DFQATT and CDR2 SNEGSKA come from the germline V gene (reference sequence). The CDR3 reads CSASPGTLQFF. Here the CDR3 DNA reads TGCAGTGCTTCTCCCGGGACTTTGCAGTTCTTC.